This passage covers 30 T cell receptor beta chains from one sample sequenced in a study of naive and memory T cell subsets. Two oligonucleotides, mixed equimolar, formed the beta constant-region primer covering TRBC1 and TRBC2. TCRdb ran MiXCR on the UMI-ligation and nested PCR reads and lists one entry per CDR3 protein. Here the sample spans 140,000 to 150,000 distinct CDR3 sequences, about 15% being singletons. The sequencing input was naive CD4+ T cells from blood. The receptor source for this set is a human donor in good health.

This clonotype was detected a few times. The rearrangement uses TRBV10-3 and TRBJ2-7; TRBD1 is a possible D gene (6 bases). V was clipped by 3 bases and J by 6 bases, with 6 bases between them. Germline CDR1 is ENHRY and CDR2 is SYGVKD. This CDR3 spans 11 amino acids. The CDR3 DNA is TGTGCCATCAGTGAACAGGGCGAGCAGTACTTC. Translation gives CAISEQGEQYF.

This CDR3 reads CAISDEGGIAKNIQYF. CDR3 nucleotides: TGTGCCATCAGTGATGAAGGAGGTATAGCCAAAAACATTCAGTACTTC. The chain carries TRBV10-3 and TRBJ2-4; the D gene is possibly TRBD2 (5 bases). Germline CDR1 and CDR2: ENHRY and SYGVKD. The V end was cut by 3 bases, the J end by 0 bases, with 12 bases between. The CDR3 covers 16 residues.

This clonotype turned up a few times. The CDR3 sequence: CASSLVRGGQGSYNEQFF. The CDR3 nucleotides read TGTGCCAGCAGTTTAGTTAGGGGGGGACAGGGATCCTACAATGAGCAGTTCTTC. V gene TRBV12-3 or TRBV12-4 combines with J gene TRBJ2-1; 9 bases are shared with TRBD1. CDR3 length equals 18 residues. The V segment lost 1 base and the J segment 1 base; nucleotides outside the gene matches: 8.

This clonotype was recorded a few times. The chain joins TRBV24-1 to TRBJ1-4; the match to TRBD1 covers 9 bases. The CDR3 has 15 amino acids. From germline, CDR1 is KGHDR and CDR2 SFDVKD. V was pared by 5 bases and J by 5 bases, with 5 bases of the junction left unmatched. CDR3 sequence: CATSVGQGGNEKLFF. CDR3 DNA: TGTGCCACCAGTGTGGGACAGGGTGGGAATGAAAAACTGTTTTTT.

This clonotype was seen repeatedly, ten times or more. This chain uses TRBV6-6 with TRBJ1-1; no clear D. The germline V and J ends were trimmed by 6 bases and 0 bases, with 5 bases remaining between them. CDR3 length equals 12 residues. In germline, CDR1 is MNHNY, CDR2 SVGAGI (reference sequence). CDR3 amino acids: CASSSMNTEAFF. CDR3 DNA: TGTGCCAGCAGCTCAATGAACACTGAAGCTTTCTTT.

The V gene is TRBV6-6, the J gene TRBJ2-3; D gene unclear. The germline V and J ends were trimmed by 5 bases and 2 bases, with 8 bases remaining between them. Per the germline V gene, CDR1 is MNHNY and CDR2 is SVGAGI (reference sequence). This CDR3 has 13 amino acids. CDR3 loop: CASSPHLTDTQYF. CDR3 sequence (DNA): TGTGCCAGCAGTCCACACCTCACAGATACGCAGTATTTT.

About this clonotype itself: No DNA is shown, since the ends of the CDR3 on it are uncertain; the CDR3 is the one TCRdb lists. The J gene is TRBJ2-1, the V gene TRBV10-3; the D segment call TRBD1 is taken from the table without a DNA check. Per germline, CDR1 ENHRY and CDR2 SYGVKD. The CDR3 spans 14 amino acids, including both terminal residues. This CDR3 reads CAISESSVARGSFF.

This clonotype has a handful of counts. The chain carries TRBV20-1 and TRBJ2-3; 12 nucleotides agree with TRBD2. Germline CDR1 DFQATT, CDR2 SNEGSKA (reference sequence). V shed 6 bases and J 5 bases; nucleotides not matched to a gene: 9. CDR3 length: 15 residues. The CDR3 loop reads CSARGLAGILDTQYF. In nucleotides, the CDR3 is TGCAGTGCAAGGGGACTAGCGGGCATTTTAGATACGCAGTATTTT.

This clonotype has more than one count but fewer than ten. V and J are TRBV19 and TRBJ2-1; TRBD2 matches 11 bases. Germline assignment: CDR1 LNHDA and CDR2 SQIVND (reference sequence). Trimming removed 1 base from V and 11 bases from J; junction bases left unmatched: 4. The CDR3 loop spans 14 amino acids. The CDR3 DNA reads as TGTGCCAGTAGTATAGGCCTAGCGGGAGGAAAGCAGTTCTTC. Protein: CASSIGLAGGKQFF.

The table lists this clonotype with a few counts. The J gene is TRBJ2-2, the V gene TRBV29-1; D is unresolved. V lost 0 bases to trimming and J lost 0 bases, with 8 bases between them. The CDR3 is 15 amino acids. Germline loops: CDR1 SQVTM, CDR2 ANQGSEA. CDR3 protein: CSVEEGPANTGELFF. The CDR3 DNA reads TGCAGCGTTGAAGAGGGTCCGGCGAACACCGGGGAGCTGTTTTTT.

The genes are TRBV20-1 and TRBJ1-1; maybe TRBD1 (5 bases). Between the trimmed V and J ends, which lost 2 bases and 3 bases, there was a span of 10 bases. This CDR3 comprises 13 residues. The germline gives CDR1 DFQATT, CDR2 SNEGSKA (reference sequence). DNA of the CDR3: TGCAGTGCTAGAAGGCCGGGGGACACTGAAGCTTTCTTT. It is translated as CSARRPGDTEAFF.

This clonotype was seen a handful of times. J is TRBJ2-7 and V is TRBV20-1; 7 positions match TRBD2. Unmatched junction bases numbered 7, after V lost 2 bases and J lost 3 bases. Germline lookup yields CDR1 DFQATT and CDR2 SNEGSKA (reference sequence). The CDR3 contains 14 residues. The CDR3 loop reads CSARLTGGNYEQYF. DNA for the CDR3: TGCAGTGCTAGATTGACGGGGGGAAACTACGAGCAGTACTTC.

Comment on this clonotype: At one end the junction does not follow the germline gene, possibly because of a read error. The chain recombines TRBV14 with TRBJ1-6, with D unresolved. CDR1 and CDR2 from the germline V gene are SGHDN and FVKESK. CDR3 length equals 12 residues. The CDR3 region is CASSQYNSPLNF. CDR3 nucleotides: TGTGCCAGCAGCCAATATAATTCACCCCTCAACTTT.

In this sample, this clonotype turned up a few times. CDR3 sequence (DNA): TGTGCCAGCAGCGGCCGACAGGGGGGCGAGCAGTACTTC. Translation: CASSGRQGGEQYF. The rearrangement joins TRBV7-3 to TRBJ2-7; 9 bases match TRBD1. V lost 5 bases, J lost 6 bases, and 5 bases stayed unmatched. The germline V gene encodes CDR1 SGHTA and CDR2 FQGTGA. This CDR3 comprises 13 residues. Using reference TRBV7-3 and TRBJ2-7 for the parts outside the CDR3, the full variable domain is GAGVSQTPSNKVTEKGKYVELRCDPISGHTALYWYRQSLGQGPEFLIYFQGTGAADDSGLPNDRFFAVRPEGSVSTLKIQRTERGDSAVYLCASSGRQGGEQYFGPGTRLTVT.

The rearrangement joins TRBV4-1 to TRBJ1-5; D ambiguous. This CDR3 is built from 16 residues. The V gene's germline CDR1 is MGHRA and CDR2 YSYEKL. Trimming pared 3 bases from V and 0 bases from J, leaving 12 bases between. The CDR3 region has the DNA TGCGCCAGCAGCCATGTTACAGTGGATAGCAATCAGCCCCAGCATTTT. Encoded protein: CASSHVTVDSNQPQHF.

This clonotype appeared a few times. V is TRBV11-2 and J is TRBJ2-1, with no clear D. CDR1 is SGHAT, CDR2 FQNNGV, per germline. V shed 3 bases and J shed 4 bases, with 13 bases lying between them. The CDR3 loop spans 15 amino acids. DNA for the CDR3: TGTGCCAGCAGCTTTTTGGGGTCAGATTACAATGAGCAGTTCTTC. Translation gives CASSFLGSDYNEQFF.

V gene TRBV4-1 combines with J gene TRBJ1-2; D is uncertain. The germline V gene has CDR1 MGHRA and CDR2 YSYEKL. The germline V and J ends were trimmed by 0 bases and 4 bases, with 12 bases remaining between them. The CDR3 runs 15 residues. CDR3 loop: CASSQDLAAIYGYTF. In DNA form, the CDR3 reads TGCGCCAGCAGCCAAGATCTCGCAGCGATCTATGGCTACACCTTC.

This chain joins TRBV6-4 and TRBJ2-3, with 14 bases fitting TRBD2. Germline V gives CDR1 MRHNA, CDR2 SNTAGT. J gave up 6 bases and V 3 bases, and 11 bases lay outside the gene matches. There are 18 residues in the CDR3. DNA of the CDR3: TGTGCCAGCAGTGATGACCCGGGACTAGCGGGAGTGGCGGATACGCAGTATTTT. Protein sequence: CASSDDPGLAGVADTQYF.

This chain links TRBV4-2 with TRBJ2-1, with D possibly being TRBD1 (6 bases). V gave up 0 bases and J gave up 7 bases, with 13 bases separating them. This CDR3 is built from 15 residues. From germline, CDR1 is LGHNA and CDR2 YNFKEQ. In DNA, the CDR3 is TGTGCCAGCAGCCAAGAGGGGGCCTCGGGGAATGAGCAGTTCTTC. Protein sequence: CASSQEGASGNEQFF.

A few counts support this clonotype. This chain uses TRBV27 with TRBJ2-1, with D hard to call. CDR1 MNHEY and CDR2 SMNVEV come from the germline V gene (reference sequence). V lost 5 bases and J lost 6, with 11 bases in between. CDR3 size: 13 residues. Here the CDR3 reads CASSPYELNEQFF. CDR3 sequence (DNA): TGTGCCAGCAGTCCCTATGAGCTCAATGAGCAGTTCTTC.

The chain employs TRBV29-1 and TRBJ2-3, with 7 bases matching TRBD1. Per germline, CDR1 SQVTM and CDR2 ANQGSEA. The CDR3 contains 12 residues. The V gene end was trimmed by 8 bases and the J gene end by 5 bases; junction bases not matched to a gene: 7. CDR3 nucleotides: TGCAGCCACCAGGGGGTGGGAGATACGCAGTATTTT. Protein: CSHQGVGDTQYF.

This clonotype was counted between two and nine times. The rearrangement joins TRBV20-1 to TRBJ1-2, with a tentative D call TRBD1 (5 bases). This CDR3 is built from 13 residues. V gave up 3 bases and J gave up 6 bases, with 14 bases separating them. From germline, CDR1 is DFQATT and CDR2 SNEGSKA (reference sequence). The CDR3 here is CSASPGKGNGYTF. The CDR3 nucleotides are TGCAGTGCTAGCCCAGGGAAGGGGAATGGCTACACCTTC.

This CDR3 is CASSSPGVQNTEAFF. In nucleotides, the CDR3 is TGTGCCAGCAGTTCCCCGGGGGTCCAGAACACTGAAGCTTTCTTT. The chain employs TRBV28 and TRBJ1-1, with a possible D match to TRBD1 (5 bases). There are 15 residues in the CDR3. V was clipped by 4 bases and J by 1 base, with 13 bases between them. Germline values: CDR1 MDHEN, CDR2 SYDVKM.

This clonotype has only a few counts. The chain uses TRBV19 and TRBJ2-1; TRBD2 matches at 8 bases. V dropped 4 bases and J dropped 6; count of bases not matched to a gene: 8. The CDR3 is 15 amino acids. Per the germline V gene, CDR1 is LNHDA and CDR2 is SQIVND (reference sequence). The CDR3 sequence is CASSTRTSYGNEQFF. The CDR3 DNA reads as TGTGCCAGTAGTACCCGGACTAGCTATGGCAATGAGCAGTTCTTC.

This clonotype was counted only a few times. The chain recombines TRBV20-1 with TRBJ2-7, with 8 bases fitting TRBD2. The CDR3 extends over 13 amino acids. The germline V gene has CDR1 DFQATT and CDR2 SNEGSKA (reference sequence). The V gene end was trimmed by 5 bases and the J gene end by 4 bases; junction bases not matched to a gene: 7. The CDR3 sequence: CSAHREGLYEQYF. The CDR3 DNA is TGCAGTGCTCATCGGGAGGGCCTTTACGAGCAGTACTTC.

The CDR3 spells CASSEGRSSDTQYF. CDR3 in DNA: TGTGCCAGCAGTGAAGGTCGGTCGTCGGATACGCAGTATTTT. The chain has TRBV6-1 and TRBJ2-3; D not resolved. V lost 1 base and J 6 bases, leaving 11 bases between the germline ends. The CDR3 contains 14 residues. Germline lookup yields CDR1 MNHNS and CDR2 SASEGT.

This sequence joins TRBV14 and TRBJ2-3, with D possibly matching TRBD2 (6 bases). The CDR3 covers 13 residues. V was cut by 3 bases and J by 6 bases, with 10 bases left in between. Germline V CDR1 and CDR2: SGHDN, FVKESK. CDR3 protein: CASSHAGSDTQYF. The DNA of the CDR3 is TGTGCCAGCAGCCACGCGGGATCTGATACGCAGTATTTT.

This clonotype was found a few times. The chain has TRBV5-4 and TRBJ2-7; TRBD1 matches at 8 bases. Trimming at V came to 4 bases and at J to 1 base, leaving 7 bases not matched to a gene. This CDR3 has 15 amino acids. Germline V CDR1 and CDR2: SGHNT, YYREEE (reference sequence). The CDR3 is CASSGRRTGSYEQYF. CDR3 sequence (DNA): TGTGCCAGCAGCGGCCGCCGGACAGGGTCCTACGAGCAGTACTTC.

This clonotype was observed at least ten times. The chain's CDR3 is CSAPGTNQETQYF. Here the CDR3 DNA reads TGCAGTGCCCCTGGGACTAACCAAGAGACCCAGTACTTC. V gene TRBV20-1 combines with J gene TRBJ2-5; 7 bases are a match to TRBD2. V lost 6 bases and J lost 0; bases outside the gene matches: 4. This CDR3 contains 13 residues. CDR1 DFQATT and CDR2 SNEGSKA come from the germline V gene (reference sequence).

The gene calls are TRBV12-3 or TRBV12-4 and TRBJ1-4; TRBD1 matches at 7 bases. CDR3 length: 16 residues. V gave up 5 bases and J gave up 4 bases; unmatched junction bases: 10. DNA for the CDR3: TGTGCCAGCAGTCTCGGGGACAGCAGTATTAATGAAAAACTGTTTTTT. Encoded protein: CASSLGDSSINEKLFF.